This T cell receptor (beta chain) is drawn from a study of T cell repertoires in cytomegalovirus infection. Study-wide background: The authors used CMV epitopes that were HLA-C-restricted (recently identified) and HLA-B-restricted (well studied). CMV infection and matching HLA type were both indicated by public TCR beta signatures.

Trimming at V came to 3 bases and at J to 6 bases, leaving 2 bases not matched to a gene. This CDR3 region has 15 residues. Germline CDR1 MGHRA, CDR2 YSYEKL. TCRdb re-analysed the reads in MiXCR, keeping a single row per CDR3 protein. The data contain approximately 590,000 distinct CDR3 sequences, about 40% of them seen just once; the ten biggest clones take up 40% to 60%. Points on this clonotype: The antigen remains unidentified.

V usage is TRBV4-1 and J usage is TRBJ2-2; 12 nucleotides line up with TRBD2. This TCR derives from a human donor in good health (CMV status not recorded). Some clones in this sample may be carry-over from other donors' samples. The input for sequencing was cultured PBMCs, taken from culture after CMV antigen stimulation. The CDR3 reads CASSHRLAGAGELFF. CDR3 bases: TGCGCCAGCAGCCACAGACTAGCGGGGGCCGGGGAGCTGTTTTTT.